This TCR beta chain was retrieved from a study of graft-versus-host responses after intestinal transplantation. Study-wide background: Among the recipients, transplants were multivisceral, liver-intestinal, or isolated intestinal.

This clone was recorded a few times. Graft specimens yielded both intraepithelial and lamina propria lymphocytes. Assay: immunoSEQ multiplex PCR; the TCRdb copy retains only in-frame clones and omits some. This sample has about 15,000 clones; roughly 80% occur once, and the top ten carry 7.8%. The sample here was ileum tissue, taken roughly 460 days after intestinal transplant. The TCR sequence derives from a human patient who received an intestinal transplant, so some T cells may come from the graft donor.

The CDR3 spells CASSLAVDIQYF. Here the CDR3 DNA reads TGTGCCAGCAGTTTAGCGGTGGACATTCAGTACTTC. The chain links TRBV27 to TRBJ2-4, with D unresolved. This CDR3 has 12 amino acids. Trimming pared 2 bases from V and 8 bases from J, leaving 7 bases between. Germline CDR1 reads MNHEY; CDR2 reads SMNVEV (reference sequence).